This TCR beta chain originates from a study of PD-1 blockade in classical Hodgkin lymphoma. Study in general: It was nivolumab at 3 mg/kg, given intravenously every 2 weeks, that patients received. General study findings and limits: Whoever responded completely had baseline diversity much like that seen in newly diagnosed patients. Newly diagnosed patients were reported to exhibit reduced baseline TCR diversity relative to healthy donors. CD4+ TCR diversity rose significantly by C4D1, and CD8+ TCR diversity did not.

Every patient had relapsed following autologous stem cell transplantation, and cohorts differed in brentuximab vedotin exposure. Of note for this clone: Antigen specificity is unknown.

Here immunoSEQ multiplex PCR was the method, and the copy in TCRdb shows in-frame clones only, minus some. The table has roughly 61,000 clones, 80% to 90% seen once. V lost 7 bases and J 1 base, leaving 4 bases between the germline ends. This CDR3 has 11 amino acids. Germline V gives CDR1 MNHNY, CDR2 SVGAGI (reference sequence). The TCR originated in a human donor with classical Hodgkin lymphoma. Source: peripheral blood mononuclear cells (PBMCs), taken at baseline. The chain combines TRBV6-6 with TRBJ1-1; the D is unclear. CDR3 protein: CASNQNTEAFF. For the CDR3, the DNA is TGTGCCAGCAATCAGAACACTGAAGCTTTCTTT.